The rows below give T cell receptor beta chains drawn from one sample of a study of radiotherapy plus CTLA-4 blockade in lung cancer. Data came from immunoSEQ multiplex PCR; TCRdb stores just in-frame clones and leaves some out. The sample comprises about 97,000 clones, approximately 75% of which are singletons, and around 2.7% rests with the top ten. Material: peripheral blood, obtained from a patient treated with radiotherapy plus ipilimumab. The receptors originated from a human donor with non-small cell lung cancer who had a partial response to radiotherapy plus ipilimumab. Some clones in this sample may be carry-over from other donors' samples. The CDR3 runs from the conserved cysteine through the conserved F or W. The D gene is left open where the match is weak.

d_gene	j_gene	v_gene	CDR3aa
.	TRBJ2-5	TRBV11-3	CASSSRDSAYQETQYF
.	TRBJ1-4	TRBV7-9	CASSFPGHPTNEKLFF
.	TRBJ1-2	TRBV6-6	CANSLLIRDYGYTF
TRBD2	TRBJ2-3	TRBV15	CATSRRSGGEDTQYF
.	TRBJ2-2	TRBV4-2	CASSDDYNTGELFF
.	TRBJ1-4	TRBV28	CASSFTPPVNEKLFF
TRBD1	TRBJ1-2	TRBV29-1	CSVAPGQIF
.	TRBJ1-5	TRBV11-2	CASSSIKGFQPQHF
TRBD1	TRBJ2-7	TRBV9	CASSVGGQGVYEQYF
TRBD1	TRBJ1-5	TRBV5-1	CASSLGQGANQPQHF
TRBD2	TRBJ2-3	TRBV28	CASSLTSGDPKDTQYF
.	TRBJ1-4	TRBV7-9	CASSIGGGSANEKLFF
TRBD2	TRBJ2-4	TRBV7-2	CASRPNLAGDLAKNIQYF
TRBD1	TRBJ2-7	TRBV6-1	CASRAGTGVLYEQYF
.	TRBJ1-4	TRBV28	CASSSLSGQTNEKLFF
TRBD1	TRBJ2-7	TRBV28	CASRDSYEQYF
.	TRBJ1-1	TRBV9	CASSVVTQGSEAFF
TRBD2	TRBJ2-7	TRBV28	CASSITGGRREQYF
TRBD1	TRBJ2-7	TRBV5-1	CASSLGTGTEQYF
TRBD1	.	TRBV5-1	CASSSGDSSYEQYF
TRBD1	TRBJ2-1	TRBV6-6	CARRYTGGHEQFF
TRBD2	TRBJ2-1	TRBV6-1	CASRQSGRANNEQFF